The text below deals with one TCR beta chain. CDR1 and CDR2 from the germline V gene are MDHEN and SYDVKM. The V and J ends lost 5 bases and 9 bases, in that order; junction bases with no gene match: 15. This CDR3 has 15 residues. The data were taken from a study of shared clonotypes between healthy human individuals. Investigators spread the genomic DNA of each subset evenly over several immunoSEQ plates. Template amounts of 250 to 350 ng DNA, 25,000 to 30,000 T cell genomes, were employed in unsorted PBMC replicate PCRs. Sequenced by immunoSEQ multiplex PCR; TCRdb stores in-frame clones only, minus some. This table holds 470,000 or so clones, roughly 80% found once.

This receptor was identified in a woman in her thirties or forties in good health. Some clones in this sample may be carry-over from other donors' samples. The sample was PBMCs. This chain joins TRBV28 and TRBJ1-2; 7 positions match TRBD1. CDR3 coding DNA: TGTGCCAGCAGTCCGGGGACCACGGGACAGTCGAGCTACACCTTC. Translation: CASSPGTTGQSSYTF.